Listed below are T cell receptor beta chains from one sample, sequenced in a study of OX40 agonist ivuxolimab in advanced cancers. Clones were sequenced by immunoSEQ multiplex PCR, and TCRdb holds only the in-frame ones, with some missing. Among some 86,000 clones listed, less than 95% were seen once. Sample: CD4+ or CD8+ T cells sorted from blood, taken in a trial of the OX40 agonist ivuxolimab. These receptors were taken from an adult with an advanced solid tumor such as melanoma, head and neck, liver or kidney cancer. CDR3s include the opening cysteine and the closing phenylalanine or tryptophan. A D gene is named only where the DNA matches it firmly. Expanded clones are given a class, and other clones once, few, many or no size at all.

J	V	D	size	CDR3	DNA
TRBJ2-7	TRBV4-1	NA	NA	CASSQDPQGGREQYF	TGCGCCAGCAGCCAAGATCCCCAGGGTGGACGCGAGCAGTACTTC
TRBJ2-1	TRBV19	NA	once	CASSIMGGEGNEQFF	TGTGCCAGTAGTATAATGGGGGGAGAAGGCAATGAGCAGTTCTTC
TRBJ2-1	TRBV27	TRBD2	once	CASSLGREAEQFF	TGTGCCAGCAGTTTAGGGAGGGAGGCTGAGCAGTTCTTC
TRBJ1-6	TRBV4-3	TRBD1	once	CASSLVGQGEVSPLHF	TGCGCCAGCAGCCTCGTAGGACAGGGGGAAGTTTCACCCCTCCACTTT
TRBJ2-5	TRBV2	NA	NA	CASSGRTDPQGSQYF	TGTGCCAGCAGTGGACGGACAGATCCTCAAGGGTCCCAGTACTTC
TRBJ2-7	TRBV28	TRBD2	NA	CASSSSGTSGGLYEQYF	TGTGCCAGCAGTTCCTCCGGGACTAGCGGGGGGCTCTACGAGCAGTACTTC
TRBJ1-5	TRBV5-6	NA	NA	CASSFGTVNQPQHF	TGTGCCAGCAGCTTTGGGACGGTCAATCAGCCCCAGCATTTT
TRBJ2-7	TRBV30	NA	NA	CAWSIGVSYEQYF	TGTGCCTGGAGCATCGGGGTTAGCTACGAGCAGTACTTC
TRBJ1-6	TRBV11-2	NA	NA	CASSLGGPNSPLHF	TGTGCCAGCAGCTTAGGGGGCCCTAATTCACCCCTCCACTTT
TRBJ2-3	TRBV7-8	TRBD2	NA	CASSPMGLAGDPTQYF	TGTGCCAGCAGCCCCATGGGACTAGCGGGGGACCCCACGCAGTATTTT
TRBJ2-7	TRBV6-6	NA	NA	CASSFRYPSYEQYF	TGTGCCAGCAGTTTCCGCTACCCTTCCTACGAGCAGTACTTC
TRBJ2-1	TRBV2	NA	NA	CASSETASLLYNEQFF	TGTGCCAGCAGTGAGACAGCCTCCCTTCTCTACAATGAGCAGTTCTTC
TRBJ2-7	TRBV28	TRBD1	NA	CASSPTGWGYEQYF	TGTGCCAGCAGTCCGACAGGGTGGGGCTACGAGCAGTACTTC
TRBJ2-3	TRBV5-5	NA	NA	CASSLVQGSDTQYF	TGTGCCAGCAGCTTGGTACAGGGATCAGATACGCAGTATTTT
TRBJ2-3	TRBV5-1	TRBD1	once	CASSPWDRTTDTQYF	TGCGCCAGCAGCCCCTGGGACAGGACCACAGATACGCAGTATTTT
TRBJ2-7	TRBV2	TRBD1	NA	CASIGTGTYEQYF	TGTGCCAGCATCGGGACAGGAACCTACGAGCAGTACTTC
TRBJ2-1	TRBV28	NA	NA	CASSPPEVSSYNEQFF	TGTGCCAGCAGTCCCCCGGAGGTGAGCTCCTACAATGAGCAGTTCTTC
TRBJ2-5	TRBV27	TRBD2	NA	CASSRYSGLQETQYF	TGTGCCAGCAGTCGGTATAGCGGGCTTCAAGAGACCCAGTACTTC
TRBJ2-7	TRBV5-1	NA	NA	CASSLGPGAGEQYF	TGCGCCAGCAGCTTGGGACCGGGGGCGGGGGAGCAGTACTTC
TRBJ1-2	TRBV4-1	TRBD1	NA	CASSQGQGAYGYTF	TGCGCCAGCAGCCAAGGACAGGGGGCCTATGGCTACACCTTC
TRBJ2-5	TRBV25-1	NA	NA	CASSDSGATQYF	TGTGCCAGCAGTGATTCGGGGGCGACCCAGTACTTC
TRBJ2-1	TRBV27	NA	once	CASSLAVYNEQFF	TGTGCCAGCAGTTTAGCCGTTTACAATGAGCAGTTCTTC
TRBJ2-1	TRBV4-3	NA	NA	CASSQDLPGLYNEQFF	TGCGCCAGCAGCCAAGATCTTCCCGGACTCTACAATGAGCAGTTCTTC
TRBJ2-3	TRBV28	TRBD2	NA	CASSFSSGDITDTQYF	TGTGCCAGCAGTTTTTCTAGCGGGGATATCACAGATACGCAGTATTTT
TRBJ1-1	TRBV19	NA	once	CASRQGMNTEAFF	TGTGCCAGTAGACAAGGTATGAACACTGAAGCTTTCTTT
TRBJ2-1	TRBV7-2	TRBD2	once	CASCSGTGYNEQFF	TGTGCCAGCTGTAGCGGGACTGGTTACAATGAGCAGTTCTTC
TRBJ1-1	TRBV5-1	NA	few	CASSLIGDTEAFF	TGCGCCAGCAGCTTGATAGGGGATACTGAAGCTTTCTTT
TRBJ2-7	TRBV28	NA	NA	CASSLSPRGTSNSYEQYF	TGTGCCAGCAGCCTGAGCCCCCGGGGAACCTCGAATTCCTACGAGCAGTACTTC
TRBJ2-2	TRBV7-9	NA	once	CASSLRPEGDTGELFF	TGTGCCAGCAGCCTCAGACCAGAGGGGGACACCGGGGAGCTGTTTTTT
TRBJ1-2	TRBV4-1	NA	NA	CASSQAGGVHYGYTF	TGCGCCAGCAGCCAGGCGGGGGGGGTACACTATGGCTACACCTTC
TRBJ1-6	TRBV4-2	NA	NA	CASSQDSSSGSNSPLHF	TGTGCCAGCAGCCAAGATTCTTCGTCAGGGTCTAATTCACCCCTCCACTTT
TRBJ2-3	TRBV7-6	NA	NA	CASSSRADTQYF	TGTGCCAGCAGCAGCCGGGCAGATACGCAGTATTTT
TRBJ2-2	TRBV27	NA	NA	CASSYWSENTGELFF	TGTGCCAGCAGTTATTGGTCAGAGAACACCGGGGAGCTGTTTTTT
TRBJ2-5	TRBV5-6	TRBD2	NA	CASSLGLAGGMETQYF	TGTGCCAGCAGCTTAGGGCTAGCGGGAGGGATGGAGACCCAGTACTTC
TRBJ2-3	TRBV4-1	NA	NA	CASSPDYSTDTQYF	TGCGCCAGCAGCCCGGACTATAGCACAGATACGCAGTATTTT
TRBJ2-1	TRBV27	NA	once	CASRTGHSSSYNEQFF	TGTGCCAGCAGGACGGGACACTCGAGCTCCTACAATGAGCAGTTCTTC
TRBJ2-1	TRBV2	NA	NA	CASSEGRSSYNEQFF	TGTGCCAGCAGTGAGGGTAGGAGCTCCTACAATGAGCAGTTCTTC
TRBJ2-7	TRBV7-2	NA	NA	CASSLSQRSGYEQYF	TGTGCCAGCAGCTTAAGCCAACGGTCCGGCTACGAGCAGTACTTC
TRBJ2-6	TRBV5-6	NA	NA	CASRSGDLPLSGANVLTF	TGTGCCAGCAGGTCCGGGGACCTCCCCCTCTCTGGGGCCAACGTCCTGACTTTC
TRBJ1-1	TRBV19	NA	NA	CASSRQVTEAFF	TGTGCCAGTAGTCGGCAGGTCACTGAAGCTTTCTTT
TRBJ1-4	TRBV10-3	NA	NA	CAISDSFGNSNEKLFF	TGTGCCATCAGTGATAGCTTCGGCAACTCTAATGAAAAACTGTTTTTT
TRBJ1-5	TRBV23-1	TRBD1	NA	CASRPGTGDPYSNQPQHF	TGCGCCAGCAGACCCGGGACAGGGGACCCTTATAGCAATCAGCCCCAGCATTTT
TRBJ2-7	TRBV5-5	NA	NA	CASSLEDGMGTYEQYF	TGTGCCAGCAGCTTGGAAGACGGCATGGGAACCTACGAGCAGTACTTC
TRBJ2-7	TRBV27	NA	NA	CASSLSASEQYF	TGTGCCAGCAGTTTATCGGCGTCCGAGCAGTACTTC
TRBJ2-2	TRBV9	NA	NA	CASSGPRTNTGELFF	TGTGCCAGCAGCGGGCCCCGAACGAACACCGGGGAGCTGTTTTTT
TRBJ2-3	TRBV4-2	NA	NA	CASSQDRLTDTQYF	TGTGCCAGCAGCCAAGATCGGCTCACAGATACGCAGTATTTT
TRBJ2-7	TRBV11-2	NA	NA	CASSLVGYYEQYF	TGTGCCAGCAGCTTAGTTGGTTATTACGAGCAGTACTTC
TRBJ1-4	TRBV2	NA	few	CASSVGRDEKLFF	TGTGCCAGCAGTGTGGGCAGGGATGAAAAACTGTTTTTT
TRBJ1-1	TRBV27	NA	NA	CASSLSTVSGTEAFF	TGTGCCAGCAGTTTATCCACAGTGAGCGGGACTGAAGCTTTCTTT
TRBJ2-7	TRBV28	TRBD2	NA	CASRRGIGSYEQYF	TGTGCCAGCAGGCGGGGGATAGGCTCCTACGAGCAGTACTTC
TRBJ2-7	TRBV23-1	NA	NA	CASSQSWGYEQYF	TGCGCCAGCAGTCAATCGTGGGGTTACGAGCAGTACTTC
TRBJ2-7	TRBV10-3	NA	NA	CAISEVVYEQYF	TGTGCCATCAGTGAAGTCGTCTACGAGCAGTACTTC
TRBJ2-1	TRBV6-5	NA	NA	CASSLAESSYNEQFF	TGTGCCAGCAGTTTAGCGGAGAGCTCCTACAATGAGCAGTTCTTC
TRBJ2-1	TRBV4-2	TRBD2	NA	CASSQQPSITSANEQFF	TGTGCCAGCAGCCAACAACCAAGTATAACTAGCGCCAATGAGCAGTTCTTC
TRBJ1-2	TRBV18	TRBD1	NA	CASSLQDRGRDGYTF	TGTGCCAGCTCACTACAAGACAGGGGGCGCGATGGCTACACCTTC
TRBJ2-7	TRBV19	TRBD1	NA	CASSWDSFAYEQYF	TGTGCCAGTAGTTGGGACAGCTTCGCCTACGAGCAGTACTTC
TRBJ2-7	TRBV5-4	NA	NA	CASSSGTTDYEQYF	TGTGCCAGCAGCTCGGGTACAACGGACTACGAGCAGTACTTC
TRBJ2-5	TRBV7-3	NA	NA	CASSLSGIGLQETQYF	TGTGCCAGCAGCTTAAGCGGGATCGGGCTTCAAGAGACCCAGTACTTC
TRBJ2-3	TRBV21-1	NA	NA	CASSSRKAGGVQSSTDTQYF	TGTGCCAGCAGCTCCCGGAAGGCAGGAGGCGTCCAGTCCAGCACAGATACGCAGTATTTT